These 25 T cell receptor beta chains were all obtained from the same sample, sequenced in a study of tumor and adjacent non-tumor tissue in lung cancer. A modified ARM-PCR protocol with three rounds of nested PCR amplified TCRbeta. TCRdb processed the multiplex PCR reads anew with MiXCR; each CDR3 protein has one entry. The sample lists 84,000 or so distinct CDR3 sequences, about 66% occurring once. The template was RNA from unsorted bulk tissue. Input material: lung tumor tissue. Source of these receptors: a man between 65 and 79 years old with non-small cell lung cancer.

This clonotype has just a few counts. V gene TRBV29-1 combines with J gene TRBJ2-7; 7 positions match TRBD1. The CDR3 runs to 13 residues. Germline lookup yields CDR1 SQVTM and CDR2 ANQGSEA. J gave up 4 bases and V 6 bases, and 9 bases lay outside the gene matches. Here the CDR3 DNA reads TGCAGCGTGACTGGACAGGTTGGTTACGAGCAGTACTTC. As protein: CSVTGQVGYEQYF.

This clonotype was counted only a few times. This may stem from a read error, because a much larger clone lies one nucleotide away. The DNA is omitted, as the CDR3 cannot be located on it reliably, and the CDR3 follows TCRdb's listing. The CDR3 sequence is CSVGGGSTDTRYF. The chain combines TRBV29-1 with TRBJ2-3; the DNA was not compared with TRBD1, the D call given in the table. CDR1 SQVTM and CDR2 ANQGSEA come from the germline V gene. The CDR3 is 13 amino acids long, termini counted.

This clonotype was seen at least ten times. The J gene is TRBJ2-7, the V gene TRBV7-9; tentative D call: TRBD2 (5 bases). Germline V CDR1 and CDR2: SEHNR, FQNEAQ (reference sequence). The CDR3 is made up of 14 amino acids. V was trimmed by 0 bases and J by 3 bases, leaving 9 bases between them. CDR3 bases: TGTGCCAGCAGCTTAGCGCCCGGGGACTACGAGCAGTACTTC. It translates to CASSLAPGDYEQYF.

In the case of this clonotype: As the CDR3 is not closed by the conserved phenylalanine or tryptophan, this likely results from a read error. The J gene is TRBJ1-6, the V gene TRBV6-5, with a tentative D call TRBD1 (6 bases). CDR1 is MNHEY, CDR2 SVGAGI, per germline. CDR3 length equals 15 residues. As DNA, the CDR3 is TGTGCCAGCGGTTACACAGGGTCGTATAATTCACCCCTCCACTCT. Amino acids: CASGYTGSYNSPLHS.

This clonotype came up a few times. This chain uses TRBV3-1 with TRBJ1-2; 8 bases agree with TRBD1. With V trimmed by 5 bases and J by 6 bases, 11 bases remained unmatched. The CDR3 is made up of 15 amino acids. Looked up from germline, CDR1 is LGHDT and CDR2 is YNNKEL (reference sequence). This CDR3 reads CASSGRQGRTNGYTF. Written as DNA, the CDR3 is TGTGCCAGCAGCGGCCGACAGGGGAGGACCAATGGCTACACCTTC.

To note about this clonotype: No conserved phenylalanine or tryptophan is present at the end of the CDR3, so a read error is the likely explanation. J is TRBJ1-5 and V is TRBV28; no firm D call. The CDR3 extends over 14 amino acids. Germline V CDR1 and CDR2: MDHEN, SYDVKM. V lost 7 bases, J lost 1 base, and 11 bases lay in between. The CDR3 coding sequence is TGTGCCAGCAAGCGGTACGGAAGCAATCAGCCCCAGCATTCT. Residues: CASKRYGSNQPQHS.

This clonotype was counted only a few times. This chain links TRBV20-1 with TRBJ2-6, with TRBD1 matching over 8 bases. This CDR3 contains 17 residues. The V gene's germline CDR1 is DFQATT and CDR2 SNEGSKA (reference sequence). V shed 4 bases, J shed 2 bases, and the junction held 10 bases outside the gene matches. CDR3 DNA sequence: TGCAGTGCTACCACCTCGACAGGGGAAGCTGGGGCCAACGTCCTGACTTTC. Amino acid sequence: CSATTSTGEAGANVLTF.

The table lists this clonotype with many counts. The chain has TRBV6-1 and TRBJ1-3; D may be TRBD1 (6 bases). This CDR3 comprises 15 residues. The ends were cut back, 11 bases at V and 5 bases at J, with 22 bases in the middle. The germline CDR1 and CDR2 sequences are MNHNS and SASEGT. CDR3 protein: CAGRTTGMRRNTIYF. CDR3 DNA sequence: TGTGCCGGACGTACCACAGGGATGAGGAGAAACACCATATATTTT.

Only a few counts were recorded for this clonotype. The chain has TRBV7-9 and TRBJ2-1, with 7 bases matching TRBD1. V lost 4 bases, J lost 4 bases, and 7 bases stayed unmatched. Germline CDR1 and CDR2: SEHNR and FQNEAQ (reference sequence). The CDR3 contains 15 residues. In DNA, the CDR3 is TGTGCCAGCAGCTACAGACCAGGGGGATACAATGAGCAGTTCTTC. It yields the protein CASSYRPGGYNEQFF.

Concerning this clonotype itself: At one end, the junction sequence differs from germline, possibly due to a read error. The chain carries TRBV11-2 and TRBJ2-5; D possibly corresponds to TRBD2 (5 bases). From germline, CDR1 is SGHAT and CDR2 FQNNGV. This CDR3 has 13 amino acids. The CDR3 here is CASSPRTAGTQYF. Here the CDR3 DNA reads TGTGCTAGCAGCCCCAGGACGGCGGGGACCCAGTACTTC.

About this clonotype: A much larger clone differs from this one at a single base, so this may be a read error. V is TRBV20-1 and J is TRBJ2-7, with D unresolved. This CDR3 comprises 12 residues. The V gene's germline CDR1 is DFQATT and CDR2 SNEGSKA (reference sequence). V was cut by 6 bases and J by 1 base, with 10 bases left in between. The CDR3 loop is CSAVTSSYEQYF. The CDR3 nucleotides are TGCAGTGCAGTTACTTCTTCCTACGAGCAGTACTTC.

Worth noting for this clonotype: Compared with germline, one end of the junction differs, possibly owing to a read error. This chain uses TRBV29-1 with TRBJ2-1; possibly TRBD2 for D (5 bases). Per the germline V gene, CDR1 is SQVTM and CDR2 is ANQGSEA. The CDR3 loop spans 16 amino acids. The CDR3 coding sequence is TGCAGCGTTGAAAATTTCCAGCGGATTTCCTGCAATGAGCACTTCTTC. Translating it yields CSVENFQRISCNEHFF.

Turning to this clonotype: At one of its ends the junction is not consistent with the germline gene, which may arise from a read error. The CDR3 sequence: CAFRSDRGDEQFF. The CDR3 nucleotides are TGCGCCTTCAGATCCGACAGGGGTGATGAGCAGTTCTTC. This sequence joins TRBV10-3 and TRBJ2-1; 8 bases are a match to TRBD1. CDR3 length: 13 amino acids. The germline CDR1 and CDR2 sequences are ENHRY and SYGVKD.

As regards this clonotype: Since no conserved phenylalanine or tryptophan closes the CDR3, a read error is the likely cause. This chain uses TRBV11-2 with TRBJ2-7; 7 bases map to TRBD1. Per germline, CDR1 SGHAT and CDR2 FQNNGV. The CDR3 has 15 amino acids. The DNA for the CDR3 is TGTGCCAGCAGCTTAGGCAAAGACAGGGTCTACGGGCAGTACCTC. Its protein product is CASSLGKDRVYGQYL.

This clonotype was seen a few times. This clone may be a read error of a much larger clone one base away. The V and J genes are TRBV4-1 and TRBJ2-2, with D tentatively TRBD1 (7 bases). CDR1 and CDR2 from the germline V gene are MGHRA and YSYEKL. This CDR3 has 16 residues. CDR3: CASSQRRDSLTGGLFF. The DNA of the CDR3 is TGCGCCAGCAGCCAACGCCGGGACAGTCTCACCGGGGGGCTGTTTTTT.

This clonotype was recorded once. A read error may account for a junction end that differs from germline. The chain uses TRBV6-5 and TRBJ2-7; D ambiguous. CDR1 is MNHEY and CDR2 is SVGAGI in the germline V gene. This CDR3 contains 13 residues. The CDR3 is CASGLTFTYEQYF. The CDR3 coding sequence is TGTGCCAGCGGTTTGACTTTTACCTACGAACAGTACTTC.

This clonotype showed up many times. This sequence may be a read error, since a much larger clone differs from it by one base. The CDR3 DNA reads TGTGCCAGCAGCCTTGGGCTAGCGGGAGTCGGAACCGGGGAGCTGTCTTTT. Its protein product is CASSLGLAGVGTGELSF. The V call is TRBV7-9, the J call TRBJ2-2, with 10 positions matching TRBD2. The CDR3 sequence is 17 residues long. Germline V gives CDR1 SEHNR, CDR2 FQNEAQ (reference sequence).

Concerning this clonotype itself: The junction and the germline gene differ at one end; a read error may be behind it. V and J are TRBV10-2 and TRBJ1-6; weak D call: TRBD1 (5 bases). Per germline, CDR1 WSHSY and CDR2 SAAADI. CDR3 length: 15 amino acids. For the CDR3, the DNA is TGCGCCGGCAGTACAATGACAGTCGATAATTCACCCCTCCACTTT. The encoded protein is CAGSTMTVDNSPLHF.

Note on this clonotype: This is likely a read error, given that the CDR3 carries no conserved phenylalanine or tryptophan at its end. V is TRBV11-2 and J is TRBJ2-1; D gene uncertain. The CDR3 runs to 16 residues. From germline, CDR1 is SGHAT and CDR2 FQNNGV. CDR3 bases: TGTGCCAGCAGCTTAGTTTTAGCTGGCTCCTACATTGAGCAGTTCTTA. Protein: CASSLVLAGSYIEQFL.

The rearrangement uses TRBV20-1 and TRBJ2-5, with D possibly being TRBD2 (5 bases). V was cut by 3 bases and J by 2 bases, with 13 bases left in between. Per the germline V gene, CDR1 is DFQATT and CDR2 is SNEGSKA (reference sequence). The CDR3 is 14 residues long. In DNA form, the CDR3 reads TGCAGTGCTAGTGGGAGTCGGGGTCAAGAGACCCAGTACTTC. This sequence encodes CSASGSRGQETQYF.

On this clonotype itself: At one of its ends the junction is not consistent with the germline gene, which may arise from a read error. The chain joins TRBV11-2 to TRBJ2-7; unclear D gene. The length of the CDR3 is 15 residues. The V gene's germline CDR1 is SGHAT and CDR2 FQNNGV. The CDR3 DNA is TGTGCCAGGAGCTTATTCCCAAGGACGTTCTACGAACAGTACTTC. This codes for CARSLFPRTFYEQYF.

On this clonotype: Possible read error: a much larger clone is one base away. This chain joins TRBV28 and TRBJ1-5, with no clear D. The CDR3 is made up of 17 amino acids. V lost 8 bases, J lost 0 bases, and 20 bases lay in between. Per the germline V gene, CDR1 is MDHEN and CDR2 is SYDVKM. The DNA of the CDR3 is TGTGCCAGCCACCCTGCCGGTCGGATACTTAGCAATCAGCCCCAGCATTTT. This sequence encodes CASHPAGRILSNQPQHF.

In its sample, this clonotype was seen once. The CDR3 does not close with the conserved phenylalanine or tryptophan, likely indicating a read error. The DNA is omitted, as the CDR3 cannot be located on it reliably, and the CDR3 follows TCRdb's listing. The chain uses TRBV11-2 and TRBJ1-2. Germline loops: CDR1 SGHAT, CDR2 FQNNGV. Counting both end residues, the CDR3 totals 12 amino acids. The CDR3 sequence: CASSPRGGGYSY.

CDR3 protein: CASSFSLAKNIQYF. The CDR3 bases are TGTGCCAGCAGCTTCAGCCTAGCCAAAAACATTCAGTACTTC. The chain is built from TRBV7-8 and TRBJ2-4; D remains unclear. The germline CDR1 and CDR2 sequences are SGHVS and FQNEAQ. CDR3 length: 14 residues. The V gene lost 3 bases and the J gene lost 0 bases, with 6 bases spanning the gap.

This clonotype has just one count. Germline and junction disagree at one end, which may indicate a read error. This sequence joins TRBV11-3 and TRBJ2-1, with a tentative D call TRBD2 (5 bases). CDR1 and CDR2 (germline): SGHNT, YENEEA. CDR3 length equals 15 residues. The CDR3 here is CASSLDRETNSEQLF. The CDR3 DNA follows: TGTGCCAGCAGCTTAGATCGGGAAACTAACAGTGAGCAGCTCTTC.